The rows below give T cell receptor beta chains drawn from one sample of a study of post-analysis software for immune sequencing data. TCRdb used MiXCR to reprocess the PCR reads, holding one entry per CDR3 protein. This sample carries 820,000 or so distinct CDR3 sequences, roughly 50% of them seen once, and the ten largest clones take approximately 4.5%. Sequenced: blood. These receptor sequences come from a girl between 5 and 17 years old with multiple sclerosis. CDR3s include the opening cysteine and the closing phenylalanine or tryptophan. Each record gives: V gene, clone size, D gene, J gene, CDR3 DNA, CDR3 protein. A D gene is named only where the DNA matches it firmly. Size tells how often a clone was seen (once, few, many) or the class of an expanded clone, and some rows leave it out.

TRBV7-3	-	TRBD1	TRBJ1-1	TGTGCCAGCAGGTTAACAGGGGGCCGCACTGAAGCTTTCTTT	CASRLTGGRTEAFF
TRBV7-9	once	TRBD2	TRBJ2-7	TGTGCCAGCAGCGGGACTAGCGGGAGAAACCTTTACGAGCAGTACTTC	CASSGTSGRNLYEQYF
TRBV9	few	-	TRBJ2-7	TGTGCCAGCAGCGTAGACGCGGGCTCCTACGAGCAGTACTTC	CASSVDAGSYEQYF
TRBV27	-	TRBD2	TRBJ2-7	TGTGCCAGCAGTTTTCAAGGGACTAGCGGGCATTTTTACGAGCAGTACTTC	CASSFQGTSGHFYEQYF
TRBV6-6	few	-	TRBJ1-1	TGTGCCAGCAGTTACCGTGACGGGGAGGACACTGAAGCTTTCTTT	CASSYRDGEDTEAFF
TRBV2	-	TRBD1	TRBJ2-7	TGTGCCAGCAGGGGACAGGGGGCATCCCACGAGCAGTACTTC	CASRGQGASHEQYF
TRBV20-1	-	TRBD1	TRBJ2-5	TGCAGTTTCTTCCCTAGGGGGCGAGAGACCCAGTACTTC	CSFFPRGRETQYF
TRBV2	-	-	TRBJ2-3	TGTGCCAGCAGCAAAGACAGACTAGTGGGAATAACAGATACGCAGTATTTT	CASSKDRLVGITDTQYF
TRBV20-1	once	-	TRBJ1-5	TGCAGTGCCACCGGGACAATTAGCAATCAGCCCCAGCATTTT	CSATGTISNQPQHF
TRBV6-5	once	-	TRBJ1-1	TGTGCCAGCACCCAGAGGGGGGACACTGAAGCTTTCTTT	CASTQRGDTEAFF
TRBV7-9	-	TRBD1	TRBJ2-7	TGTGCCAGCAGCTCCTGGGACAGGGACTACAACGAGCAGTACTTC	CASSSWDRDYNEQYF
TRBV7-7	-	TRBD1	TRBJ2-5	TGTGCCTGCAGCCTTGACAGGGAGGAGACCCAGTACTTC	CACSLDREETQYF
TRBV9	-	-	TRBJ2-7	TGTGCCAGCAGCGTGGGGCAGTTGAGCGAGCAGTACTTC	CASSVGQLSEQYF
TRBV20-1	-	TRBD1	TRBJ2-3	TGCAGTGCTGCAATGGGACAGAAAATAACAGATACGCAGTATTTT	CSAAMGQKITDTQYF
TRBV20-1	-	-	TRBJ2-7	TGCAGTGCTAGAGATCAAGGCACTCACCGCTCCTACGAGCAGTACTTC	CSARDQGTHRSYEQYF
TRBV20-1	-	TRBD1	TRBJ2-7	TGCAGTGCCAGACAGGGGACGCTTGACGAGCAGTACTTC	CSARQGTLDEQYF
TRBV7-6	once	-	TRBJ2-5	TGTGCCAGCAGCTTAGTTCCAGGGGACTACCAAGAGACCCAGTACTTC	CASSLVPGDYQETQYF
TRBV19	-	-	TRBJ2-1	TGTGCCAGTAGCAGGATGAGCTCCTACAATGAGCAGTTCTTC	CASSRMSSYNEQFF
TRBV20-1	-	TRBD2	TRBJ2-5	TGCAGTGCTAGACCTAGCGGGGAAGAGACCCAGTACTTC	CSARPSGEETQYF
TRBV12-3/TRBV12-4	few	TRBD1	TRBJ1-1	TGTGCCAGCAGTTCCTGGACAGGGATGAGGGACACTGAAGCTTTCTTT	CASSSWTGMRDTEAFF
TRBV20-1	-	-	TRBJ2-5	TGCAGTGCCCCCCCCGGGGCGGGGACTCAAGAGACCCAGTACTTC	CSAPPGAGTQETQYF
TRBV6-5	-	-	TRBJ2-6	TGTGCCAGCAGTCGACAGATTTCTGGGGCCAACGTCCTGACTTTC	CASSRQISGANVLTF
TRBV12-3/TRBV12-4	-	-	TRBJ2-1	TGTGCCAACACCCCCAGGGACGGACGGCCCCACAATGAGCAGTTCTTC	CANTPRDGRPHNEQFF
TRBV6-2/TRBV6-3	few	-	TRBJ2-5	TGTGCCAGCATCCCAAGAGGGCCCTCAAACGTTCAAGAGACCCAGTACTTC	CASIPRGPSNVQETQYF
TRBV20-1	few	-	TRBJ2-5	TGCAGTGCGGTAGTGCCGAGACCCTGGGAGACCCAGTACTTC	CSAVVPRPWETQYF
TRBV10-2	-	TRBD1	TRBJ1-1	TGCGCCAGCCAGGGGGGTAACCTTGAAGCTTTCTTT	CASQGGNLEAFF
TRBV12-3/TRBV12-4	-	TRBD2	TRBJ2-1	TGTGCCAGCAGTTCCCTAGCGGGAGGGCCGGGAAATGAGCAGTTCTTC	CASSSLAGGPGNEQFF
TRBV7-2	few	TRBD1	TRBJ1-2	TGTGCCAGCAGCCTAGACAGGGGGCGGGTTGGCTACACCTTC	CASSLDRGRVGYTF
TRBV12-3/TRBV12-4	-	TRBD2	TRBJ2-7	TGTGCCAGCAGTACGATAGCGGGAGGCTCCTACGAGCAGTACTTC	CASSTIAGGSYEQYF
TRBV5-1	few	TRBD1	TRBJ1-1	TGCGCCAGCAGCCTCCCGGGACAGGGGAGCACTGAAGCTTTCTTT	CASSLPGQGSTEAFF
TRBV6-5	-	-	TRBJ2-1	TGTGCCAGCAGTTCGTATGAACTGGGGAGGGAGCAGTTCTTC	CASSSYELGREQFF
TRBV21-1	-	-	TRBJ2-6	TGTGCCAGCAGCAAAGTCAGGGGCTCTGGGGCCAACGTCCTGACTTTC	CASSKVRGSGANVLTF
TRBV7-9	-	-	TRBJ1-2	TGTGCCAGCAGCTTAGATATCGGATCTAACTATGGCTACACCTTC	CASSLDIGSNYGYTF
TRBV10-3	-	-	TRBJ2-7	TGTGCCATCAGTGATTCGAGGGCTAGCTTAACCTACGAGCAGTACTTC	CAISDSRASLTYEQYF
TRBV2	-	TRBD1	TRBJ1-4	TGTGCCAGCTGTGGGACAGTTGTTTGGGAAAAACTGTTTTTT	CASCGTVVWEKLFF
TRBV27	once	-	TRBJ2-3	TGTGCCACCACCCAGGGGGGGAGACTCACAGATACGCAGTATTTT	CATTQGGRLTDTQYF
TRBV5-5	-	TRBD2	TRBJ2-4	TGTGCCAGCAGCTTTGAACGGGGGGGCATTCAGTACTTC	CASSFERGGIQYF
TRBV10-3	-	TRBD1	TRBJ2-1	TGTGCCATCAGTGAGGACAGGGTTAATGAGCAGTTCTTC	CAISEDRVNEQFF
TRBV14	-	-	TRBJ2-5	TGTGCCAGCAGCCAAGTGAGGGGGGTCCAAGAGACCCAGTACTTC	CASSQVRGVQETQYF
TRBV5-1	-	-	TRBJ2-4	TGCGCCAGCAGCCAGGCAGGGGTGAGGGATAAAAACATTCAGTACTTC	CASSQAGVRDKNIQYF
TRBV29-1	-	TRBD2	TRBJ2-7	TGCAACGTTGGAGGGACTACCTACGAGCAGTACTTC	CNVGGTTYEQYF
TRBV3-1	-	-	TRBJ1-1	TGTGCCAGCAGCTTACGAAAGGGGGGAACTGAAGCTTTCTTT	CASSLRKGGTEAFF